Listed here are 22 T cell receptor beta chains from one sample, sequenced in a study of graft-versus-host responses after intestinal transplantation. No antigen is known for these receptors. TCRdb's copy holds only in-frame clones and misses some; the assay was immunoSEQ multiplex PCR. This sample yields 100,000 to 140,000 clones, of which about nine tenths are seen a single time; 0.6% to 0.8% belongs to the top ten. The specimen was unstimulated CD4+ T cells sorted from spleen or lymph node cells, collected before transplant. These receptors all come from a human donor who was the organ donor for an intestinal transplant.

V is TRBV28 and J is TRBJ1-1; D possibly corresponds to TRBD1 (5 bases). CDR1 MDHEN and CDR2 SYDVKM come from the germline V gene. There are 16 residues in the CDR3. The V end lost 2 bases, the J end lost 6 bases, and 19 bases lay between the germline ends. This CDR3 reads CASSLGGRSGGPEAFF. CDR3 in DNA: TGTGCCAGCAGTTTAGGTGGCCGATCCGGGGGACCTGAAGCTTTCTTT.

This chain connects TRBV18 to TRBJ2-7, with D perhaps matching TRBD2 (6 bases). The CDR3 runs to 13 residues. Between the trimmed V and J ends, which lost 2 bases and 7 bases, there was a span of 12 bases. The germline V gene encodes CDR1 KGHSH and CDR2 LQKENI. In DNA form, the CDR3 reads TGTGCCAGCTCACCATTTAGGGCGGGAGAGCAGTACTTC. It is translated as CASSPFRAGEQYF.

V gene TRBV7-3 combines with J gene TRBJ2-1, with 9 bases aligning to TRBD2. Germline V gene lookup returns CDR1 SGHTA and CDR2 FQGTGA. The CDR3 is made up of 14 amino acids. The V segment lost 6 bases and the J segment 8 bases; nucleotides outside the gene matches: 8. The CDR3 spells CASSIAGGMHEQFF. The CDR3 DNA reads TGTGCCAGCAGTATCGCGGGAGGGATGCATGAGCAGTTCTTC.

The chain combines TRBV7-3 with TRBJ1-6; unclear D gene. This CDR3 spans 13 amino acids. V dropped 5 bases and J dropped 9 bases, with 11 bases sitting between them. Germline assignment: CDR1 SGHTA and CDR2 FQGTGA. The CDR3 nucleotides are TGTGCCAGCAGCCCCACAGCGGTTTCACCCCTCCACTTT. It is translated as CASSPTAVSPLHF.

This clone came up a few times. The chain uses TRBV10-1 and TRBJ1-4, with D unclear. The germline V gene encodes CDR1 WNHNN and CDR2 SYGVQD (reference sequence). The CDR3 contains 14 residues. V was shortened by 3 bases and J by 5 bases, with 10 bases between the two germline ends. The CDR3 loop reads CASSESTANEKLFF. In DNA form, the CDR3 reads TGCGCCAGCAGTGAATCTACGGCGAATGAAAAACTGTTTTTT.

V usage is TRBV4-1 and J usage is TRBJ1-1; a possible D gene is TRBD1 (6 bases). The CDR3 extends over 14 amino acids. From germline, CDR1 is MGHRA and CDR2 YSYEKL. V shed 2 bases and J shed 4 bases, with 11 bases lying between them. The CDR3 sequence is CASSQLGTRTEAFF. DNA of the CDR3: TGCGCCAGCAGCCAATTAGGGACACGCACTGAAGCTTTCTTT.

The V and J genes are TRBV5-1 and TRBJ2-3; 7 bases fit TRBD2. V was pared by 4 bases and J by 0 bases, with 2 bases of the junction left unmatched. CDR1 is SGHRS and CDR2 is YFSETQ in the germline V gene. This CDR3 region has 14 residues. The CDR3, as DNA: TGCGCCAGCAGCAGCGGGGCTAGCACAGATACGCAGTATTTT. It yields the protein CASSSGASTDTQYF.

This clone was recorded once. This rearrangement joins TRBV2 to TRBJ1-4; D perhaps matches TRBD1 (5 bases). The CDR3 extends over 14 amino acids. The V gene's germline CDR1 is SNHLY and CDR2 FYNNEI. The V end lost 5 bases, the J end lost 8 bases, and 15 bases lay between the germline ends. In DNA form, the CDR3 reads TGTGCCAGCAGTTCGGGTAAAGAGGGGGAAAAACTGTTTTTT. Amino acid sequence: CASSSGKEGEKLFF.

The V and J genes are TRBV11-3 and TRBJ1-3, with D uncertain. Germline values: CDR1 SGHNT, CDR2 YENEEA. This CDR3 is 12 amino acids long. The ends were cut back, 5 bases at V and 8 bases at J, with 10 bases in the middle. In nucleotides, the CDR3 is TGTGCCAGCAGCCCTTTGGGATACACCATATATTTT. This codes for CASSPLGYTIYF.

This clone was counted only a few times. This rearrangement joins TRBV27 to TRBJ1-1, with no clear D. The CDR3 covers 14 residues. Germline V gives CDR1 MNHEY, CDR2 SMNVEV (reference sequence). Trimming cost V 4 bases and J 1 base, with 10 bases left between them. CDR3 sequence (DNA): TGTGCCAGCAGTTCCCGGCTCCGGAACACTGAAGCTTTCTTT. It specifies CASSSRLRNTEAFF.

The rearrangement joins TRBV5-1 to TRBJ2-1; 10 bases are shared with TRBD2. Germline CDR1 is SGHRS and CDR2 is YFSETQ. The ends lost 6 bases at V and 1 base at J; junction bases unmatched: 4. This CDR3 is built from 15 residues. CDR3 bases: TGCGCCAGCAAGGCAGCGGGAGGGTCCTACAATGAGCAGTTCTTC. This encodes CASKAAGGSYNEQFF.

The rearrangement links TRBV7-2 to TRBJ2-1, with a possible D match to TRBD2 (5 bases). This CDR3 region has 14 residues. Per germline, CDR1 SGHTA and CDR2 FQGNSA. Trimming cost V 2 bases and J 7 bases, with 12 bases left between them. The CDR3 loop reads CASSLTRTGNEQFF. CDR3 DNA: TGTGCCAGCAGCTTAACGAGAACGGGGAATGAGCAGTTCTTC. Variable domain in full (rest from reference TRBV7-2 and TRBJ2-1): GAGVSQSPSNKVTEKGKDVELRCDPISGHTALYWYRQSLGQGLEFLIYFQGNSAPDKSGLPSDRFSAERTGGSVSTLTIQRTQQEDSAVYLCASSLTRTGNEQFFGPGTRLTVL.

This chain joins TRBV10-2 and TRBJ2-1; 8 bases fit TRBD2. This CDR3 region has 12 residues. Germline-derived CDR1 and CDR2 are WSHSY and SAAADI. V trimming: 4 bases; J trimming: 9 bases; junction bases outside the gene matches: 2. The chain's CDR3 is CASSGLASEQFF. The CDR3, as DNA: TGCGCCAGCAGTGGACTAGCGAGTGAGCAGTTCTTC.

J is TRBJ1-1 and V is TRBV6-5, with D hard to call. The CDR3 spans 14 residues. Trimming stripped 2 bases from V and 0 bases from J, with 7 bases between. Germline assignment: CDR1 MNHEY and CDR2 SVGAGI. This CDR3 is CASSYRDMNTEAFF. The CDR3 region has the DNA TGTGCCAGCAGTTACAGGGATATGAACACTGAAGCTTTCTTT.

This rearrangement joins TRBV6-1 to TRBJ1-1; D not resolved. The V end was cut by 8 bases, the J end by 4 bases, with 14 bases between. The CDR3 runs 13 residues. From germline, CDR1 is MNHNS and CDR2 SASEGT. The CDR3 region is CASRATQITEAFF. CDR3 nucleotide sequence: TGTGCCAGCCGTGCCACCCAAATCACTGAAGCTTTCTTT.

This clone was detected only a few times. The V and J genes are TRBV4-2 and TRBJ1-4, with 9 bases matching TRBD1. Germline loops: CDR1 LGHNA, CDR2 YNFKEQ. The CDR3 runs to 14 residues. The V gene end was trimmed by 4 bases and the J gene end by 8 bases; junction bases not matched to a gene: 5. The CDR3 region is CASSRGQGNEKLFF. The CDR3 DNA is TGTGCCAGCAGCCGCGGACAGGGGAACGAAAAACTGTTTTTT.

V usage is TRBV5-1 and J usage is TRBJ2-3; D unresolved. The CDR3 extends over 12 amino acids. Trimming stripped 5 bases from V and 0 bases from J, with 4 bases between. The germline gives CDR1 SGHRS, CDR2 YFSETQ. CDR3 DNA sequence: TGCGCCAGCAGTGGGAGCACAGATACGCAGTATTTT. It codes for CASSGSTDTQYF.

The V and J genes are TRBV7-3 and TRBJ2-1; 10 bases fit TRBD2. Trimming at V came to 0 bases and at J to 6 bases, leaving 2 bases not matched to a gene. CDR3 length equals 15 residues. CDR1 and CDR2 from the germline V gene are SGHTA and FQGTGA. The CDR3 spells CASSLTLAGANEQFF. The CDR3 DNA reads TGTGCCAGCAGCTTAACCCTAGCGGGGGCCAATGAGCAGTTCTTC.

The chain carries TRBV2 and TRBJ1-1, with a possible D match to TRBD1 (6 bases). Germline CDR1 reads SNHLY; CDR2 reads FYNNEI. This CDR3 is built from 13 residues. V was shortened by 6 bases and J by 4 bases, with 12 bases between the two germline ends. The CDR3 region is CASRLRGLTEAFF. CDR3 sequence (DNA): TGTGCCAGCAGGCTCAGGGGTCTCACTGAAGCTTTCTTT.

This rearrangement joins TRBV7-2 to TRBJ2-7; possible D gene TRBD2, 5 bases. The V end lost 3 bases, the J end lost 3 bases, and 15 bases lay between the germline ends. The CDR3 runs to 15 residues. Germline V lookup: CDR1 SGHTA, CDR2 FQGNSA. For the CDR3, the DNA is TGTGCCAGCAGCTTTGCTCCGGGATTAGGCTACGAGCAGTACTTC. This translates into CASSFAPGLGYEQYF.

The chain links TRBV4-1 to TRBJ1-1, with a possible D match to TRBD1 (5 bases). This CDR3 has 16 residues. Germline values: CDR1 MGHRA, CDR2 YSYEKL. Trimming removed 2 bases from V and 5 bases from J, with 18 bases in between. In DNA form, the CDR3 reads TGCGCCAGCAGCCAAAGATTGGGAGGGAAGGGGACTGAAGCTTTCTTT. Translation: CASSQRLGGKGTEAFF.

CDR3 residues: CASSQRWEQFF. In DNA, the CDR3 is TGTGCCAGCAGCCAGAGGTGGGAGCAGTTCTTC. The gene calls are TRBV7-2 and TRBJ2-1; D not resolved. Trimming took off 5 bases at V and 10 bases at J, with 9 bases between the two ends. From germline, CDR1 is SGHTA and CDR2 FQGNSA. This CDR3 has 11 residues.